The T cell receptor (beta chain) described here comes from a study of cytomegalovirus exposure and HLA in healthy donors. Study-wide results and caveats: There was a cluster of highly shared sequence variants that was likely a sequencing artifact. According to reports, the classifier identified cytomegalovirus status with high specificity and sensitivity.

Comment on this clone: Its specificity is not known.

The CDR3 is 17 residues long. The J segment lost 5 bases and the V segment lost 0 bases, leaving 8 bases of the junction unmatched. The germline gives CDR1 KGHSH, CDR2 LQKENI. Vbeta (60) and Jbeta (13) primers were used in the PCR. Repertoires were generated with immunoSEQ multiplex PCR, while TCRdb's copy carries only in-frame clones and drops some. The top ten hold approximately 1.5% of the sample, which has approximately 160,000 clones, 82% seen once. V and J are TRBV18 and TRBJ2-3, with 10 positions matching TRBD2. The source material was PBMCs. The TCR originated in a girl aged 10-17 years in good health and CMV-seropositive. The CDR3, as DNA: TGTGCCAGCTCACCACCAGGGCTAGCGGGGGTCCAAGATACGCAGTATTTT. It codes for CASSPPGLAGVQDTQYF. The whole variable domain, remainder taken from reference TRBV18 and TRBJ2-3, is NAGVMQNPRHLVRRRGQEARLRCSPMKGHSHVYWYRQLPEEGLKFMVYLQKENIIDESGMPKERFSAEFPKEGPSILRIQQVVRGDSAAYFCASSPPGLAGVQDTQYFGPGTRLTVL.